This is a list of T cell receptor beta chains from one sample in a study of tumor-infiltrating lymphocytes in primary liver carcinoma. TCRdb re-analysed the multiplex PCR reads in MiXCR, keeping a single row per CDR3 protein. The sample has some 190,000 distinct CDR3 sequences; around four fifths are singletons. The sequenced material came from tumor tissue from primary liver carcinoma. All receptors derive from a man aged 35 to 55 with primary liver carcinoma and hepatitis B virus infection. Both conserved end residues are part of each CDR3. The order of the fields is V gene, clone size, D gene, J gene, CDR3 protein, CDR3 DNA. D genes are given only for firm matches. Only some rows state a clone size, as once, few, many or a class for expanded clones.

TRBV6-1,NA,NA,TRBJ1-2,CASSFGDTGIGYTF,TGTGCCAGCAGTTTTGGGGACACAGGGATAGGCTACACCTTC
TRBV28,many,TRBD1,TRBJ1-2,CASSGPGQGFRYTF,TGTGCCAGCTCCGGCCCGGGACAGGGGTTTCGCTACACCTTC
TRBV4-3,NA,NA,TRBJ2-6,CASSQGTSGANVLTF,TGTGCCAGCAGCCAGGGGACATCTGGGGCCAACGTCCTGACTTTC
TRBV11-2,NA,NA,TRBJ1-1,CASSLSGNTEVFF,TGTGCCAGCAGCTTGTCGGGGAACACTGAAGTTTTCTTT
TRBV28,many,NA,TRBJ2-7,CASSSYSRSSYEQYF,TGTGCCAGCAGTTCTTACTCGAGGAGCTCCTACGAGCAGTACTTC
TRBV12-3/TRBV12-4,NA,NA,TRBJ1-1,CASSLSRAAEAFF,TGTGCCAGCAGTCTTTCAAGGGCCGCTGAAGCCTTCTTT
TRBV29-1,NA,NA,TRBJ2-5,CSVLENLETQYF,TGCAGCGTACTGGAGAACCTAGAGACCCAATACTTC
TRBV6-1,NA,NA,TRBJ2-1,CASKILHEQFF,TGTGCCAGCAAGATCCTCCATGAGCAGTTCTTC
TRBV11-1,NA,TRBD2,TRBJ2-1,CASSLVLREGQRAFF,TGTGCCAGTAGCTTAGTCCTCCGGGAGGGCCAAAGAGCATTCTTC
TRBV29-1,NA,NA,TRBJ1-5,CSVAQVGQPQHF,TGCAGCGTTGCTCAGGTAGGGCAACCCCAGCATTTT
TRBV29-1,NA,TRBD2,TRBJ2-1,CSVGLAVGFYNELFF,TGCAGCGTTGGACTAGCGGTTGGGTTCTACAATGAGCTGTTCTTC
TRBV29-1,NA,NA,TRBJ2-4,CSIVTSGEGAKNIQYF,TGCAGCATTGTAACGAGCGGTGAAGGAGCCAAAAACATCCAGTACTTC
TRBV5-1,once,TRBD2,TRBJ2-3,CTSSTGASGRWNTQYF,TGCACCAGCAGCACTGGGGCTAGCGGGAGGTGGAATACGCAGTATTTT
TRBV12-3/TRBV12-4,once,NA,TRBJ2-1,CASSPQGLWNEQFF,TGTGCCAGCAGTCCCCAGGGGCTGTGGAATGAGCAGTTCTTC
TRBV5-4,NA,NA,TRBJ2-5,CAGSLNGDGRKTQYF,TGTGCCGGCAGCTTGAACGGGGACGGCCGAAAGACCCAGTACTTC
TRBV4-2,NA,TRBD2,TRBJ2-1,CASGQPGLAGDRGLFF,TGTGCCAGCGGCCAGCCGGGACTAGCGGGAGATAGGGGGCTGTTCTTC
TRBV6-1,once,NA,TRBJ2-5,CARTLAGGPMGRVTQYF,TGTGCCAGGACCTTAGCTGGAGGCCCGATGGGCCGCGTCACCCAGTACTTC
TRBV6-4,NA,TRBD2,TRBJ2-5,CVSSSSTGGNQYF,TGTGTCAGCAGTAGCTCAACGGGGGGGAACCAGTACTTC
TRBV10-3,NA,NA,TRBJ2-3,CTIGKGYTDAQYF,TGTACCATCGGGAAGGGGTACACAGATGCGCAGTATTTT
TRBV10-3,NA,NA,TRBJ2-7,CAISDSVQPVRRAYERYF,TGTGCCATCAGTGACTCGGTCCAGCCGGTCCGTAGAGCCTACGAGCGGTACTTC
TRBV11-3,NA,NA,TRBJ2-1,CAGSLNANEQLF,TGTGCCGGCAGCCTAAATGCCAATGAGCAGTTATTC
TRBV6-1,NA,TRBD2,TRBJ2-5,CASYGLAGGSETQYF,TGTGCCAGCTATGGACTAGCTGGGGGCTCGGAGACCCAGTACTTC
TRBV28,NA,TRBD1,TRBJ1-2,CASRSPGQWRNRYTF,TGTGCCAGCAGATCTCCGGGACAGTGGAGAAATCGCTACACCTTC
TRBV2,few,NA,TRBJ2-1,CASSHYNSGYEQFF,TGTGCCAGCAGTCATTACAATAGTGGGTATGAGCAGTTCTTC
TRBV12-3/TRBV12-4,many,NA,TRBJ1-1,CASSSSISEAFF,NA
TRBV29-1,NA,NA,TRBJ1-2,CCVEVDGPGIGYSF,TGCTGCGTTGAAGTCGACGGACCCGGTATTGGCTACTCCTTC
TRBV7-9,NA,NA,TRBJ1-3,CANSPPSGVSGNTIYF,TGCGCCAACAGCCCACCCTCCGGGGTGAGTGGAAACACCATATATTTT
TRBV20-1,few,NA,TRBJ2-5,CSASASRTETQYF,TGCAGTGCTAGTGCTTCTCGGACGGAGACCCAGTACTTC
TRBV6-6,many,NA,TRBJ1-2,CASSTRTAVYGYTF,TGTGCCAGCAGTACCCGGACAGCAGTCTATGGCTACACCTTC
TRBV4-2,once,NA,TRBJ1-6,CASREGGSPLYF,TGTGCCAGCAGGGAAGGAGGATCTCCCCTCTACTTT
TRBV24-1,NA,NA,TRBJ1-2,CATSDPSRDYGYTF,TGTGCCACCAGTGACCCGAGTCGGGACTATGGCTACACCTTC
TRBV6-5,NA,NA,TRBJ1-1,CASSYDAGSLSTEAFF,TGTGCCAGCAGCTACGATGCAGGGTCCTTGAGCACTGAAGCTTTCTTT
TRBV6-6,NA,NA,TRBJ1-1,CASSGIGVRSEAFF,TGCGCCAGCAGTGGGATAGGTGTAAGGAGTGAAGCTTTCTTT
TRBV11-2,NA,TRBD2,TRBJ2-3,CAGSLDPGETSTDMQYF,TGTGCCGGTAGCTTAGATCCGGGGGAGACTAGCACAGATATGCAGTATTTT
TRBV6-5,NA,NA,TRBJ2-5,CASNYSSSVGSQETQYF,TGTGCCAGCAATTACTCGAGTAGTGTTGGGTCCCAAGAGACCCAGTACTTC
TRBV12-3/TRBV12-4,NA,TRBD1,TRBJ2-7,CVSSLGGYEQYF,TGTGTCAGCAGTTTAGGGGGCTACGAGCAGTACTTT
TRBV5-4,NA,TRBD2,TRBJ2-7,CASSLEGGIHKQYF,TGTGCCAGCAGCTTGGAGGGAGGGATCCACAAGCAATACTTC
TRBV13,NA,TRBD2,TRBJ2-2,CASSLTSGRAGELSF,TGTGCCAGCAGCTTAACTAGCGGGAGGGCCGGGGAGCTGTCTTTT
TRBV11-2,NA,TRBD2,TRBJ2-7,CASRQGVAGGWSYELYF,TGTGCTAGCAGACAAGGAGTAGCGGGAGGGTGGTCCTACGAGCTGTACTTC
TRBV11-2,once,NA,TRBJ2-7,CGSRRNRRRSYEQYF,TGTGGCAGCAGGAGGAACAGGAGGAGATCCTACGAGCAGTACTTC
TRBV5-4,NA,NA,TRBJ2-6,CASSLGSFFSGTNVLTF,TGTGCCAGCAGCCTCGGGTCTTTCTTCTCTGGGACCAACGTCCTGACTTTC
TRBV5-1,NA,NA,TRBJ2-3,CSSNLEGTSTDMQYF,TGCTCCAGCAACCTAGAGGGAACTAGCACAGATATGCAGTATTTT
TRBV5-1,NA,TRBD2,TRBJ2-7,CTSSLGSTSGDYEQYF,TGCACCAGCAGCCTGGGGTCGACTAGCGGAGACTACGAGCAGTACTTC
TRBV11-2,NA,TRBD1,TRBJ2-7,CASSLRWTGEDERYF,TGTGCCAGCAGCTTACGATGGACAGGGGAAGACGAACGCTACTTC
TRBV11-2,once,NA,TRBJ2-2,CASSTDSDTGGLCF,TGTGCCAGCAGCACAGACTCTGACACCGGGGGGCTGTGTTTT
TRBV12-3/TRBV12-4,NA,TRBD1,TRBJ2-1,CASNIIRGLGNEKFF,TGTGCCAGCAATATCATCAGGGGGCTCGGGAATGAGAAGTTCTTC
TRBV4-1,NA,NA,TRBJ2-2,CANSLQGEGSGELFF,TGCGCCAACAGCCTCCAGGGGGAGGGCTCCGGAGAGCTGTTTTTT
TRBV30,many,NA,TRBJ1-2,CAWSRHGTDYGYTF,TGTGCCTGGAGTCGACACGGAACAGACTATGGCTACACCTTC
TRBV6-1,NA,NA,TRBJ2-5,CAGRALGTNQGTQYF,TGTGCCGGCAGAGCACTGGGAACGAACCAAGGGACCCAGTACTTC